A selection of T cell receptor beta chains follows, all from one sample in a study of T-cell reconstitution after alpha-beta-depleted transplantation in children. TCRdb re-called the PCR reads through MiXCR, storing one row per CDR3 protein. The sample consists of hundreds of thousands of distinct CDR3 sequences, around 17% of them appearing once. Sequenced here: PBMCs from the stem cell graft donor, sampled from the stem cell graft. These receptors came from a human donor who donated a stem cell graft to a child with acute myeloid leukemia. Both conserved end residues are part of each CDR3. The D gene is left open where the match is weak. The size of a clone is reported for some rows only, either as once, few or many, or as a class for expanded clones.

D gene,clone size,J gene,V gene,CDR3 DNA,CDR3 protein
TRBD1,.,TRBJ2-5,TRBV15,TGTGCCACCAGCAGAGATTCCTGGACAGGGAACCAAGAGACCCAGTACTTC,CATSRDSWTGNQETQYF
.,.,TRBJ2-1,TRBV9,TGTGCCAGCAGCGTAGCCTCTAACAATGAGCAGTTCTTC,CASSVASNNEQFF
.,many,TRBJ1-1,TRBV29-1,TGCAGCGTTGTTCGGGACACGGTGAACACTGAAGCTTTCTTT,CSVVRDTVNTEAFF
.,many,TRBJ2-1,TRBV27,TGTGCCAGCAGTACCTCATCTTTGGGGGCCTACAATGAGCAGTTCTTC,CASSTSSLGAYNEQFF
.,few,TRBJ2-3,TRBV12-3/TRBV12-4,TGTGCCAGCTCTAAGGCGGGATTCACAGATACGCAGTATTTT,CASSKAGFTDTQYF
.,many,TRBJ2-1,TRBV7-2,TGTGCCAGCAGCTTAGGAAGGCGGGGAGCCTACAATGAGCAGTTCTTC,CASSLGRRGAYNEQFF
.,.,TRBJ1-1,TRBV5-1,TGCGCCAGCAGCTTGGCACAGGGATGGGCTGAAGCTTTCTTT,CASSLAQGWAEAFF
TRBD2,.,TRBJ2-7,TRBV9,TGTGCCAGCAGCGTAGAAGCGGGGGGGAGGAATGAGCAGTACTTC,CASSVEAGGRNEQYF
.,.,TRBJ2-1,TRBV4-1,TGCGCCAGCAGCCACACCGGAGACAATGAGCAGTTCTTC,CASSHTGDNEQFF
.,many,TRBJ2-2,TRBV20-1,TGCAGTGCTAGCGGGGGGCCGATTTACACCGGGGAGCTGTTTTTT,CSASGGPIYTGELFF
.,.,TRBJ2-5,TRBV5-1,TGCGCCAGCAGCTTCTACCAGGCAGAGACCCAGTACTTC,CASSFYQAETQYF
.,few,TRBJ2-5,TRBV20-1,TGCAGCGGGACCCACCAAGAGACCCAGTACTTC,CSGTHQETQYF
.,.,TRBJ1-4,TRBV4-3,TGCGCCAGCAGCCAAGATAGGGCAGCCAGCGGGGATGAAAAACTGTTTTTT,CASSQDRAASGDEKLFF
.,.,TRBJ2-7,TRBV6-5,TGTGCCAGCAGTTACGCCTCGCTAGACGAGCAGTACTTC,CASSYASLDEQYF
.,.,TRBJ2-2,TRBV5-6,TGTGCCAGCAGCTTGGTTCGGGACGGTACCGGGGAGCTGTTTTTT,CASSLVRDGTGELFF
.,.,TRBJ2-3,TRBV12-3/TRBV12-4,TGTGCCAGCAGTGGAAGGGGGGGGCCCGGCACAGATACGCAGTATTTT,CASSGRGGPGTDTQYF
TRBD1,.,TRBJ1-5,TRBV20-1,TGCAGTGCTGGGACAGGGGTGAATAGCAATCAGCCCCAGCATTTT,CSAGTGVNSNQPQHF
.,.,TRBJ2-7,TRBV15,TGTGCCACCAGGAGAGATACAGGACAAACCTACGAGCAGTACTTC,CATRRDTGQTYEQYF
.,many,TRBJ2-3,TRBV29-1,TGCAGCGTTGAAGATCAGGGGTATCAAGATACGCAGTATTTT,CSVEDQGYQDTQYF
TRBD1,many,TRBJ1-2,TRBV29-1,TGCAGCGTTGAAGAGAGACAGGGGGATTCTGCTAACTATGGCTACACCTTC,CSVEERQGDSANYGYTF
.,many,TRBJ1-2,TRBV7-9,TGTGCCAGCGCAGCAGGGAACTATGGCTACACCTTC,CASAAGNYGYTF
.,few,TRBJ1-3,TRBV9,TGTGCCAGCAGCGTGCACGGGGGTATCTCTGGAAACACCATATATTTT,CASSVHGGISGNTIYF
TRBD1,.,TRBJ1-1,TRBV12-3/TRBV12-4,TGTGCCAGCAGGTCCGGGACAGGATTAAACACTGAAGCTTTCTTT,CASRSGTGLNTEAFF
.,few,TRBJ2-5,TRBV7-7,TGTGCCAGCAGCCATCCGCGGGAGACCCAGTACTTC,CASSHPRETQYF
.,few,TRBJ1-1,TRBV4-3,TGCGCCAGCAGCCAAGATAACGGTGGGGCGAACACTGAAGCTTTCTTT,CASSQDNGGANTEAFF
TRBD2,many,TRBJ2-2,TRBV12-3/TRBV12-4,TGTGCCAGCAGTTTAGTTACGGGACTAGTTTATGGCGGGGAGCTGTTTTTT,CASSLVTGLVYGGELFF
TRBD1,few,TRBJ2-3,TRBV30,TGTGCCTGGAGTATAAAGGGACAGCCAGGGGTTGCAGATACGCAGTATTTT,CAWSIKGQPGVADTQYF
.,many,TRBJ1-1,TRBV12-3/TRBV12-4,TGTGCCAGCCTCGCGGGGTCCGGGAACACTGAAGCTTTCTTT,CASLAGSGNTEAFF
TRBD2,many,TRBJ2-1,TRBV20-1,TGCAGTGCTAGAGCGCAGACTAGCGGGGGGAGAACTGAGCAGTTCTTC,CSARAQTSGGRTEQFF
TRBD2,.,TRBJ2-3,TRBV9,TGTGCCAGCAGCGTAGAGCGGGGGATTACAGATACGCAGTATTTT,CASSVERGITDTQYF
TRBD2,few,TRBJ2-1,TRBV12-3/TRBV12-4,TGTGCCAGCAGTCCAGGGACTAGCGGGGGCCTATCCTACAATGAGCAGTTCTTC,CASSPGTSGGLSYNEQFF
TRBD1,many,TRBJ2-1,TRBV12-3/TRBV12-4,TGTGCCAGCAGTTTCCGGGACAGGGGCTACAATGAGCAGTTCTTC,CASSFRDRGYNEQFF
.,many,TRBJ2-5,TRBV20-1,TGCAGTGCTAGAGATCCCCCTCGGGAGACCCAGTACTTC,CSARDPPRETQYF
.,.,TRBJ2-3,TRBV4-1,TGCGCCAGCAGCCAAGACCACGGGTACACAGATACGCAGTATTTT,CASSQDHGYTDTQYF
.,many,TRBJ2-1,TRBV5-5,TGTGCCAGCAGCTTCACGAGGGGGGGCAACAATGAGCAGTTCTTC,CASSFTRGGNNEQFF
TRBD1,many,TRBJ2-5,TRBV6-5,TGTGCCAGCAGTTACCTCGGACAGGGTCCAGAGACCCAGTACTTC,CASSYLGQGPETQYF